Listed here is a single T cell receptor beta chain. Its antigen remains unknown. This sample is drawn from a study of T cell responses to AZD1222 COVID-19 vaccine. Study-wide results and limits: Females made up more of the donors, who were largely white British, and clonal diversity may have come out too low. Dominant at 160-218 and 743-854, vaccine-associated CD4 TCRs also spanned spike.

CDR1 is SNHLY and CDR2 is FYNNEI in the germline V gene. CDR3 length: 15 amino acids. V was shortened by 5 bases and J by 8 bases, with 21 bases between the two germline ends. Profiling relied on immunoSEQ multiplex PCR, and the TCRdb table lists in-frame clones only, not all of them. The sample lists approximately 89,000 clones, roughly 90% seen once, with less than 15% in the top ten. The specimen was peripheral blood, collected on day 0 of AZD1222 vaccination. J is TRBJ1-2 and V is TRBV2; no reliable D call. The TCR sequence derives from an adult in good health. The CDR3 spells CASSPRTAEFLGYTF. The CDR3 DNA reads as TGTGCCAGCAGTCCCCGGACCGCCGAATTCTTGGGCTACACCTTC.